Below are 14 T cell receptor beta chains sequenced from a single sample in a study of T cell changes during pregnancy in multiple sclerosis. Clones were sequenced by immunoSEQ multiplex PCR, and TCRdb holds only the in-frame ones, with some missing. The table lists approximately 47,000 clones, 70% to 90% of them singletons. The source material was peripheral blood, sampled in the first trimester of pregnancy. These receptors originate from a female donor with multiple sclerosis, enrolled in a pregnancy study.

This chain uses TRBV11-2 with TRBJ1-5, with D possibly TRBD1 on 5 matching bases. CDR1 is SGHAT, CDR2 FQNNGV, per germline. The length of the CDR3 is 15 residues. Trimming removed 0 bases from V and 2 bases from J, with 8 bases in between. DNA for the CDR3: TGTGCCAGCAGCTTAGAGTTACAGGGCAATCAGCCCCAGCATTTT. The encoded protein is CASSLELQGNQPQHF.

The chain recombines TRBV18 with TRBJ1-6, with 8 bases fitting TRBD1. The J segment lost 8 bases and the V segment lost 3 bases, leaving 3 bases of the junction unmatched. The CDR3 totals 14 residues. CDR1 and CDR2 from the germline V gene are KGHSH and LQKENI. The DNA for the CDR3 is TGTGCCAGCTCACCCACACAGGGGGATTCACCCCTCCACTTT. Encoded protein: CASSPTQGDSPLHF.

The rearrangement uses TRBV11-2 and TRBJ1-1, with a weak D call TRBD1 (5 bases). The CDR3 consists of 14 residues. Germline V lookup: CDR1 SGHAT, CDR2 FQNNGV. V was trimmed by 5 bases and J by 4 bases, leaving 14 bases between them. The chain's CDR3 is CASSPQRQSTEAFF. The DNA for the CDR3 is TGTGCCAGCAGCCCCCAGAGACAGTCCACTGAAGCTTTCTTT.

This chain joins TRBV7-6 and TRBJ2-5; 7 nucleotides line up with TRBD2. The V and J ends lost 5 bases and 4 bases, in that order; junction bases with no gene match: 10. The CDR3 loop spans 15 amino acids. Per the germline V gene, CDR1 is SGHVS and CDR2 is FNYEAQ. For the CDR3, the DNA is TGTGCCAGCAGCCCCGTGCCAGGGAGGGCAGAGACCCAGTACTTC. Amino acids: CASSPVPGRAETQYF. The complete variable domain, with remaining parts taken from reference TRBV7-6 and TRBJ2-5, reads GAGVSQSPRYKVTKRGQDVALRCDPISGHVSLYWYRQALGQGPEFLTYFNYEAQQDKSGLPNDRFSAERPEGSISTLTIQRTEQRDSAMYRCASSPVPGRAETQYFGPGTRLLVL.

The V and J genes are TRBV7-2 and TRBJ1-2, with D perhaps TRBD1 (6 bases). The CDR3 totals 14 residues. Germline V gives CDR1 SGHTA, CDR2 FQGNSA. Trimming removed 5 bases at V and 8 bases at J, with 18 bases between. CDR3 amino acids: CASSPWTERGGYTF. CDR3 nucleotides: TGTGCCAGCAGCCCTTGGACAGAAAGGGGAGGCTACACCTTC.

The chain is built from TRBV27 and TRBJ2-7; 7 bases match TRBD1. V shed 2 bases, J shed 5 bases, and the junction held 6 bases outside the gene matches. Germline V CDR1 and CDR2: MNHEY, SMNVEV (reference sequence). The CDR3 contains 14 residues. The CDR3 DNA sequence: TGTGCCAGCAGTTTAAGAGGGGGCAGGAACGAGCAGTACTTC. Translation gives CASSLRGGRNEQYF.

With respect to this clone: Its ends do not fully match the called genes, so a read error is possible. This sequence joins TRBV6-1 and TRBJ2-7, with 7 nucleotides matching TRBD2. This CDR3 has 13 residues. Germline V lookup: CDR1 MNHNS, CDR2 SASEGT. For the CDR3, the DNA is TGTGCCAGCAGCGACATTTTAAGGGCGGGAGCCGTATTC. Translation gives CASSDILRAGAVF.

The sample holds a few counts of this clone. This chain connects TRBV6-5 to TRBJ1-6; 9 positions agree with TRBD1. V shed 0 bases, J shed 14 bases, and the junction held 5 bases outside the gene matches. The CDR3 runs 14 residues. Germline CDR1 is MNHEY and CDR2 is SVGAGI. The CDR3 region has the DNA TGTGCCAGCAGTTACTCGGGACAGGGCGGAACCCTCCACTTT. This sequence encodes CASSYSGQGGTLHF.

The rearrangement links TRBV7-9 to TRBJ1-2; perhaps TRBD1 as D (6 bases). V was clipped by 1 base and J by 11 bases, with 11 bases between them. The CDR3 is 12 residues long. Germline V gene data show CDR1 as SEHNR and CDR2 as FQNEAQ (reference sequence). In DNA form, the CDR3 reads TGTGCCAGCAGCTTAGGTACAGGGTCGTACACCTTC. Protein product: CASSLGTGSYTF.

This chain connects TRBV15 to TRBJ1-2; TRBD1 aligns across 10 bases. V trimming: 1 base; J trimming: 9 bases; junction bases outside the gene matches: 8. Germline values: CDR1 LNHNV, CDR2 YYDKDF (reference sequence). The CDR3 contains 15 residues. CDR3 residues: CATSRVVGQGNSYTF. CDR3 nucleotides: TGTGCCACCAGCAGAGTCGTGGGACAGGGGAATAGCTACACCTTC.

CDR3 in amino acids: CASSFGRVRETQYF. In DNA, the CDR3 is TGCGCCAGCAGCTTCGGCAGGGTGAGGGAGACCCAGTACTTC. The chain is built from TRBV5-1 and TRBJ2-5; the D gene is possibly TRBD1 (5 bases). V was pared by 2 bases and J by 5 bases, with 13 bases between. Germline-derived CDR1 and CDR2 are SGHRS and YFSETQ. This CDR3 is built from 14 residues.

The V call is TRBV5-1, the J call TRBJ1-3; a possible D gene is TRBD1 (5 bases). Germline V lookup: CDR1 SGHRS, CDR2 YFSETQ. This CDR3 spans 14 amino acids. V was pared by 2 bases and J by 7 bases, with 13 bases between. The CDR3 bases are TGCGCCAGCAGCTTCTACTCGGGGGGGAACACCATATATTTT. It encodes CASSFYSGGNTIYF. The full variable domain, rest sourced from reference TRBV5-1 and TRBJ1-3, is KAGVTQTPRYLIKTRGQQVTLSCSPISGHRSVSWYQQTPGQGLQFLFEYFSETQRNKGNFPGRFSGRQFSNSRSEMNVSTLELGDSALYLCASSFYSGGNTIYFGEGSWLTVV.

This clone was observed a single time. The V gene is TRBV5-1, the J gene TRBJ2-1, with a possible D match to TRBD2 (7 bases). The germline gives CDR1 SGHRS, CDR2 YFSETQ. Trimming took off 0 bases at V and 7 bases at J, with 17 bases between the two ends. There are 16 residues in the CDR3. Here the CDR3 reads CASSLGMGGGINEQFF. The CDR3 bases are TGCGCCAGCAGCTTGGGGATGGGCGGGGGCATTAATGAGCAGTTCTTC.

V and J are TRBV7-2 and TRBJ1-2; 11 bases fit TRBD1. Germline V gene data show CDR1 as SGHTA and CDR2 as FQGNSA. The CDR3 extends over 15 amino acids. V dropped 5 bases and J dropped 8; count of bases not matched to a gene: 10. CDR3 bases: TGTGCCAGCAGCGATCCGGGACAGGGGGTCGTCGGCTACACCTTC. It translates to CASSDPGQGVVGYTF.